This T cell receptor (beta chain) emerged from a study of siplizumab effects on memory and regulatory T cells. The CDR3 sequence is 13 residues long. The V end was cut by 0 bases, the J end by 3 bases, with 6 bases between. CDR1 is SGHRS and CDR2 is YFSETQ in the germline V gene. Only in-frame clones appear in the TCRdb table, and some are missing; sequencing was by immunoSEQ multiplex PCR. The sample comprises more than 85,000 clones, about 93% of which are singletons, and more than 0.95% rests with the top ten. Broader study findings: The Treg-derived share of mappable alloreactive CD4+ clones averaged 68.8% with siplizumab and 26.9% in controls. Among alloreactive clones, only a minor fraction mapped to unstimulated subsets.

About this clone: Its specificity is unknown.

Specimen: CD4+ T cells sorted from blood. This receptor was identified in a human donor in good health. J is TRBJ1-2 and V is TRBV5-1; no clear D gene. CDR3 sequence reads: CASSLDGDYGYTF. Here the CDR3 DNA reads TGCGCCAGCAGCTTGGACGGTGACTATGGCTACACCTTC.